This T cell receptor (beta chain) was documented in a study of T-cell memory formation after mild COVID-19. The wider study: Clusters were largely donor specific.

General study results and limits: SARS-CoV-2 specificity was not confirmed for second-wave clones peaking on day 37.

5'RACE with constant-segment primers built TCRalpha and TCRbeta cDNA libraries with UMIs. TCRdb analysed the 5' RACE reads with MiXCR anew, one entry per CDR3 protein. Of 450,000 to 650,000 distinct CDR3 sequences listed, 15% to 20% were seen once; the top ten hold around 13%. With respect to this clonotype: Its antigen is still unknown.

This CDR3 spans 17 amino acids. Sequencing was carried out using PBMCs or a T cell subset sorted from them (not recorded which). This TCR was recovered from an adult woman who had mild COVID-19 (a few samples of this study predate the infection). Cell type and time point are not known. The chain couples TRBV21-1 to TRBJ2-1; TRBD2 was called by the table and not checked on the DNA. TRBV21-1 has pseudogene status. CDR3: CASSIPTLAGPNNEQFF. In DNA, the CDR3 is TGTGCCAGCAGCATACCCACGCTAGCGGGACCTAACAATGAGCAGTTCTTC.